A selection of T cell receptor beta chains follows, all from one sample in a study of cytomegalovirus exposure and HLA in healthy donors. Libraries were prepared by immunoSEQ multiplex PCR; TCRdb keeps only in-frame clonotypes and omits some of them. The sample has 57,000 or so clones, around 94% seen once. What was sequenced was PBMCs. The receptor set was obtained from a man between 18 and 29 years old in good health and CMV-seronegative. Both conserved end residues are part of each CDR3. Each record gives: clone size, J gene, V gene, D gene, CDR3 DNA, CDR3 protein. The D gene is left open where the match is weak. Clone size is given for some rows only: seen once, a few or many times, or a class if the clone is expanded.

.	TRBJ1-5	TRBV15	TRBD1	TGTGCCACCAGCAGAGGACAGGGTTGGAGCAATCAGCCCCAGCATTTT	CATSRGQGWSNQPQHF
.	TRBJ2-7	TRBV5-6	.	TGTGCCAGCAGCCATTACCTAGGCGGGGCGCCGTACGAGCAGTACTTC	CASSHYLGGAPYEQYF
once	TRBJ2-1	TRBV6-5	TRBD1	TGTGCCGTAGGACAGGGGGCGACCAATGAGCAGTTCTTC	CAVGQGATNEQFF
.	TRBJ1-1	TRBV5-1	.	TGCGCCAGCAGGGGGCTACCGGACAGTTCCACTGAAGCTTTCTTT	CASRGLPDSSTEAFF
.	TRBJ2-5	TRBV10-1	TRBD2	TGCGCCAGCAGTGAGTCGATTCCGGGAGGGGTCCAAGAGACCCAGTACTTC	CASSESIPGGVQETQYF
.	TRBJ1-1	TRBV7-2	TRBD1	TGTGCCAGCAGCATGACAGGGGGCGTCACTGAAGCTTTCTTT	CASSMTGGVTEAFF
.	TRBJ1-5	TRBV18	TRBD1	TGTGCCAGCTCACCCCCGGGACAGGGTTCGGGCAATCAGCCCCAGCATTTT	CASSPPGQGSGNQPQHF
.	TRBJ2-7	TRBV10-1	.	TGCGCCAGCACCCCAATGTCTCTAGAGAAGATAAGAGAGCAGTACTTC	CASTPMSLEKIREQYF
once	TRBJ1-1	TRBV4-1	.	TGCGCCAGCAGCCAAGTTTTCCGGCGAGGTAGAGGGCGTACGCGGGACACTGAAGCTTTCTTT	CASSQVFRRGRGRTRDTEAFF
.	TRBJ2-1	TRBV5-1	.	TGCGCCAGCAGCGCTGGGACTCCAAACAATGAGCAGTTCTTC	CASSAGTPNNEQFF
.	TRBJ1-6	TRBV13	TRBD1	TGTGCCAGCAGCTTAGTGGGGACAGGGACATATAATTCACCCCTCCACTTT	CASSLVGTGTYNSPLHF
.	TRBJ1-1	TRBV6-1	.	TGTGCCAGCAGTGTGGACCGGGGAGAGACTGAAGCTTTCTTT	CASSVDRGETEAFF
.	TRBJ1-5	TRBV5-1	.	TGCGCCAGCAGCCCGGACAGCGGAAATCAGCCCCAGCATTTT	CASSPDSGNQPQHF
.	TRBJ2-7	TRBV6-5	.	TGTGCCAGCAGTTACTCTATCGACTCGGGGGTTTACGAGCAGTACTTC	CASSYSIDSGVYEQYF
.	TRBJ2-2	TRBV19	TRBD2	TGTGCCAGTAGTGTAGGGACTAGTAACACCGGGGAGCTGTTTTTT	CASSVGTSNTGELFF
.	TRBJ1-4	TRBV7-2	TRBD1	TGTGCCAGCAGTGAGGGGGACAGCCATAATGAAAAACTGTTTTTT	CASSEGDSHNEKLFF
.	TRBJ1-4	TRBV5-4	TRBD1	TGTGCCAGCAGCTTGGGGGGACAGGGGAATGAAAAACTGTTTTTT	CASSLGGQGNEKLFF
few	TRBJ1-2	TRBV9	TRBD1	TGTGCCAGCAGCGTAGTCGGGACAGGAGACTACACCTTC	CASSVVGTGDYTF
.	TRBJ2-5	TRBV5-1	.	TGCGCCAGCAGAGGGGGTCAGGGGGGTGTGGAGACCCAGTACTTC	CASRGGQGGVETQYF
.	TRBJ2-2	TRBV18	TRBD1	TGTGCCAGCTCACCCGGACAGGCGAACACCGGGGAGCTGTTTTTT	CASSPGQANTGELFF
.	TRBJ2-7	TRBV5-4	.	TGTGCCAGCAGCTTGATTGGGGGCAGCGAGCGCTACGAGCAGTACTTC	CASSLIGGSERYEQYF
once	TRBJ2-1	TRBV5-5	TRBD2	TGTGCCAGCAGCTTGGGGACTAGCGGGAGTAATGAGCAGTTCTTC	CASSLGTSGSNEQFF
.	TRBJ2-5	TRBV28	.	TGTGCCAGCAGTTTTCTCGCGGGGAGGGGGCAAGAGACCCAGTACTTC	CASSFLAGRGQETQYF
.	TRBJ2-6	TRBV11-3	TRBD1	TGTGCCAGCAGCTCACTATACGGGACAGGGTCCGGGGCCAACGTCCTGACTTTC	CASSSLYGTGSGANVLTF
.	TRBJ2-7	TRBV28	TRBD1	TGTGCCAGCAGTCCCTCGGGACAGGGGAACGAGCAGTACTTC	CASSPSGQGNEQYF
once	TRBJ2-1	TRBV9	TRBD2	TGTGCCAGCAGCCCCCGACTAGCGGGTGCTGGCTCCTACAATGAGCAGTTCTTC	CASSPRLAGAGSYNEQFF
.	TRBJ2-5	TRBV18	.	TGTGCCAGCTCACCACCAAACAGGGGGGGGAGTCAAGAGACCCAGTACTTC	CASSPPNRGGSQETQYF
.	TRBJ2-1	TRBV11-2	.	TGTGCCAGCAGCTTAGATCTTTTCAATGAGCAGTTCTTC	CASSLDLFNEQFF
.	TRBJ1-3	TRBV11-2	.	TGTGCCAGCAGCTCGACAGCACCTGGAAACACCATATATTTT	CASSSTAPGNTIYF
.	TRBJ2-1	TRBV10-1	TRBD2	TGCGCCAGCAGTGATAGACCCCCCCCGGGCGGGAGAAGAAATGAGCAGTTCTTC	CASSDRPPPGGRRNEQFF
.	TRBJ2-7	TRBV4-1	.	TGCGCCAGCAGCCAAGTCCTCGCACTGGTCCCCTACGAGCAGTACTTC	CASSQVLALVPYEQYF
.	TRBJ2-2	TRBV11-2	.	TGTGCCAGCAGCTCCTTTCGGGGTACCGGGGAGCTGTTTTTT	CASSSFRGTGELFF
.	TRBJ1-2	TRBV4-3	.	TGCGCCAGCAGCCAGGGGAGCCTCTCTGGGGGCTACACCTTC	CASSQGSLSGGYTF
.	TRBJ2-3	TRBV4-3	.	TGCGCCAGCAGCCAAGCAGTGAGACTACCTAGCACAGATACGCAGTATTTT	CASSQAVRLPSTDTQYF
.	TRBJ2-2	TRBV15	.	TGTGCCACCAGCAGGCCCCAGAATAGAGGCGGGGACACCGGGGAGCTGTTTTTT	CATSRPQNRGGDTGELFF
.	TRBJ2-1	TRBV7-9	TRBD2	TGTGCCAGCAGCAAGGCGGGGAGGGCGAATGAGCAGTTCTTC	CASSKAGRANEQFF
few	TRBJ2-1	TRBV7-9	.	TGTGCCAGCCTTGGGTCTAGCGTCAACAATGAGCAGTTCTTC	CASLGSSVNNEQFF
.	TRBJ2-5	TRBV6-1	.	TGTGCCAGCACGCAACAGGGTTGGGAGACCCAGTACTTC	CASTQQGWETQYF
.	TRBJ2-5	TRBV29-1	TRBD2	TGCAGCGTCGGACTAGCGGGAGGTTTAGAAGAGACCCAGTACTTC	CSVGLAGGLEETQYF
.	TRBJ1-3	TRBV18	TRBD1	TGTGCCAGCTCATCAGCCGGGACAGGGCAAGGAAACACCATATATTTT	CASSSAGTGQGNTIYF
once	TRBJ2-7	TRBV7-9	TRBD2	TGTGCCAGCAGGGAGGCGGGAGGGTTCGAGCAGTACTTC	CASREAGGFEQYF
.	TRBJ2-5	TRBV9	TRBD2	TGTGCCAGCAGCGTAGCGATGGGACTAGCGGAACAAGAGACCCAGTACTTC	CASSVAMGLAEQETQYF